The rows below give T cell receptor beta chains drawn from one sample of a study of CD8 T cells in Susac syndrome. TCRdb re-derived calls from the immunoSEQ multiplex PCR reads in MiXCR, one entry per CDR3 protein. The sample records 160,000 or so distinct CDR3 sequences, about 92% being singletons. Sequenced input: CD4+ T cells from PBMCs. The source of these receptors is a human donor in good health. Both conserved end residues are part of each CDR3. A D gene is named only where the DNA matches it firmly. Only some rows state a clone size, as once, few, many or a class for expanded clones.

CDR3: CSVDPGGSETQYF
DNA: TGCAGCGTTGATCCGGGCGGGTCCGAGACCCAGTACTTC
size: NA
J: TRBJ2-5
D: NA
V: TRBV29-1

CDR3: CASSLDLYQETQYF
DNA: TGTGCCAGCAGCTTAGATCTGTACCAAGAGACCCAGTACTTC
size: NA
J: TRBJ2-5
D: NA
V: TRBV11-2

CDR3: CSAKDQIYNEQFF
DNA: TGCAGTGCTAAGGACCAGATCTACAATGAGCAGTTCTTC
size: once
J: TRBJ2-1
D: NA
V: TRBV20-1

CDR3: CASSTTYEQYF
DNA: TGTGCCAGCAGTACAACCTACGAGCAGTACTTC
size: NA
J: TRBJ2-7
D: NA
V: TRBV6-6

CDR3: CASSISFGGSLGNTIYF
DNA: TGTGCCAGTAGTATTTCGTTCGGGGGCAGTCTTGGAAACACCATATATTTT
size: NA
J: TRBJ1-3
D: NA
V: TRBV19

CDR3: CSASQDRNTEAFF
DNA: TGCAGTGCTTCCCAGGACCGGAACACTGAAGCTTTCTTT
size: NA
J: TRBJ1-1
D: NA
V: TRBV20-1

CDR3: CASSPRGQGKYEQYF
DNA: TGTGCCAGCAGCCCAAGGGGACAGGGTAAATACGAGCAGTACTTC
size: NA
J: TRBJ2-7
D: TRBD1
V: TRBV7-9

CDR3: CASSTRQGSNQPQHF
DNA: TGTGCCAGTAGTACCCGACAGGGTAGCAATCAGCCCCAGCATTTT
size: NA
J: TRBJ1-5
D: TRBD1
V: TRBV19

CDR3: CASSSATGATNEKLFF
DNA: TGTGCCAGCTCATCAGCTACAGGGGCGACTAATGAAAAACTGTTTTTT
size: NA
J: TRBJ1-4
D: TRBD1
V: TRBV18

CDR3: CASSWTSSTDTQYF
DNA: TGTGCCAGCAGTTGGACTAGTTCCACAGATACGCAGTATTTT
size: few
J: TRBJ2-3
D: TRBD2
V: TRBV2

CDR3: CASSVTGTGYTF
DNA: TGCGCCAGCAGCGTGACAGGGACCGGCTACACCTTC
size: NA
J: TRBJ1-2
D: TRBD1
V: TRBV5-1

CDR3: CASSRGQGNQPQHF
DNA: TGTGCCAGCAGCCGGGGACAGGGTAATCAGCCCCAGCATTTT
size: NA
J: TRBJ1-5
D: TRBD1
V: TRBV3-1

CDR3: CAISPREGQTGELFF
DNA: TGTGCCATCAGTCCCCGGGAGGGCCAGACCGGGGAGCTGTTTTTT
size: NA
J: TRBJ2-2
D: TRBD2
V: TRBV10-3

CDR3: CASSPEGSVPYEQYF
DNA: TGTGCCAGCAGCCCCGAAGGTTCGGTGCCCTACGAGCAGTACTTC
size: NA
J: TRBJ2-7
D: NA
V: TRBV7-2

CDR3: CSGADGPLYEQYF
DNA: TGCAGCGGGGCCGACGGACCACTCTACGAGCAGTACTTC
size: NA
J: TRBJ2-7
D: NA
V: TRBV29-1

CDR3: CAISGVAKNIQYF
DNA: TGTGCCATCAGTGGAGTTGCCAAAAACATTCAGTACTTC
size: NA
J: TRBJ2-4
D: NA
V: TRBV10-3

CDR3: CVGESSMKNTEAFF
DNA: TGTGTTGGGGAGAGCAGCATGAAGAACACTGAAGCTTTCTTT
size: NA
J: TRBJ1-1
D: NA
V: TRBV7-9

CDR3: CSATSGTGFYEQYF
DNA: TGCAGTGCTACTTCCGGGACAGGGTTCTACGAGCAGTACTTC
size: NA
J: TRBJ2-7
D: TRBD1
V: TRBV20-1

CDR3: CASMTARHYGYTF
DNA: TGTGCCAGTATGACCGCGAGGCATTATGGCTACACCTTC
size: NA
J: TRBJ1-2
D: NA
V: TRBV19

CDR3: CSARGEQGGGAFF
DNA: TGCAGTGCTAGGGGGGAACAGGGAGGTGGAGCTTTCTTT
size: NA
J: TRBJ1-1
D: NA
V: TRBV20-1

CDR3: CASSLEGIYGYTF
DNA: TGCGCCAGCAGCTTGGAGGGGATCTATGGCTACACCTTC
size: NA
J: TRBJ1-2
D: NA
V: TRBV5-1

CDR3: CASSLMTSGIGEQYF
DNA: TGTGCCAGCAGCTTAATGACTAGCGGGATCGGCGAGCAGTACTTC
size: NA
J: TRBJ2-7
D: TRBD2
V: TRBV7-2

CDR3: CASSLRGEVSTEAFF
DNA: TGTGCCAGCAGCTTGAGGGGGGAGGTGAGCACTGAAGCTTTCTTT
size: NA
J: TRBJ1-1
D: NA
V: TRBV7-9

CDR3: CASSGQGRNTEAFF
DNA: TGTGCCAGCTCGGGACAGGGAAGAAATACTGAAGCTTTCTTT
size: NA
J: TRBJ1-1
D: TRBD1
V: TRBV18

CDR3: CSVVGRLNTEAFF
DNA: TGCAGCGTTGTCGGGAGGTTGAACACTGAAGCTTTCTTT
size: NA
J: TRBJ1-1
D: NA
V: TRBV29-1

CDR3: CASSLAEVTYEQYF
DNA: TGTGCCAGCAGCTTAGCGGAGGTAACCTACGAGCAGTACTTC
size: NA
J: TRBJ2-7
D: NA
V: TRBV7-8